This T cell receptor (beta chain) came from a study of CD8 T cells in ankylosing spondylitis. Study conclusions and caveats: The study identified a TCR beta motif of under ten highly homologous variants that appeared characteristic of ankylosing spondylitis blood. Disease-linked clones reportedly showed significant enrichment in matched ankylosing spondylitis synovial fluid.

Ten or more counts support this clonotype. Antigen specificity is unknown. V lost 7 bases to trimming and J lost 3 bases; unmatched junction nucleotides: 7. The CDR3 has 14 residues. Germline V CDR1 and CDR2: SEHNR, FQNEAQ (reference sequence). MiXCR, run by TCRdb on the 5' RACE reads, gives a single entry per CDR3 protein. This sample has around 130,000 distinct CDR3 sequences, with 17% found just once. The chain uses TRBV7-9 and TRBJ2-7, with TRBD1 matching over 9 bases. Sequencing was performed on blood, either unsorted or a sorted T cell fraction (not recorded which). The receptor was derived from a male donor with ankylosing spondylitis. CDR3 protein: CASTSGTGHYEQYF. The CDR3 nucleotides read TGTGCCAGCACCTCCGGGACAGGGCACTACGAGCAGTACTTC. Complete variable domain (other parts from reference TRBV7-9 and TRBJ2-7): DTGVSQNPRHKITKRGQNVTFRCDPISEHNRLYWYRQTLGQGPEFLTYFQNEAQLEKSRLLSDRFSAERPKGSFSTLEIQRTEQGDSAMYLCASTSGTGHYEQYFGPGTRLTVT.